These 2 T cell receptor beta chains came from one sample sequenced in a study of T cells after yellow fever vaccination. TCRdb re-analysed the 5' RACE reads in MiXCR, keeping a single row per CDR3 protein. This table has a few hundred thousand distinct CDR3 sequences, under 15% appearing once. Sequenced here: CD4+ T cells sorted from PBMCs, sampled 45 days after the yellow fever booster vaccination. These receptors were collected from a man aged 25 to 45 who received the YFV17D yellow fever vaccine.

This clonotype occurred a few times. The gene calls are TRBV5-1 and TRBJ2-5; D perhaps matches TRBD2 (6 bases). The CDR3 covers 15 residues. In germline, CDR1 is SGHRS, CDR2 YFSETQ. The V gene lost 0 bases and the J gene lost 2 bases, with 11 bases spanning the gap. CDR3 amino acids: CASSLAAGKQETQYF. The CDR3 DNA sequence: TGCGCCAGCAGCTTGGCTGCGGGGAAGCAAGAGACCCAGTACTTC.

This clonotype was seen at least ten times. V usage is TRBV12-3 or TRBV12-4 and J usage is TRBJ2-5; D is ambiguous. V was pared by 5 bases and J by 7 bases, with 8 bases between. There are 11 residues in the CDR3. This CDR3 reads CASSLSGTQYF. The CDR3 bases are TGTGCCAGCAGTCTCTCCGGGACCCAGTACTTC.